This T cell receptor beta chain was documented in a study of cytomegalovirus exposure and HLA in healthy donors. Clones were read by immunoSEQ multiplex PCR, and TCRdb kept only the in-frame ones, dropping some. This table holds over 100,000 clones, 88% found once. The CDR3 spans 16 residues. Germline V gene sequence: CDR1 SQVTM, CDR2 ANQGSEA. V was shortened by 4 bases and J by 2 bases, with 19 bases between the two germline ends. The study, taken as a whole, reports: Rare TCR sequences dominated, though some public TCRs recurred in many donors. Researchers counted roughly 150 TCR beta chains as cytomegalovirus-associated.

Notes on this clone: Antigen: not known.

The sequencing sample was made of PBMCs. The sequence derives from a woman in her late teens or twenties in good health and CMV-seronegative. This chain links TRBV29-1 with TRBJ2-3, with D perhaps TRBD1 (5 bases). The CDR3 loop reads CSVAHVWGRDTDTQYF. Written as DNA, the CDR3 is TGCAGCGTTGCCCACGTTTGGGGCAGGGACACAGATACGCAGTATTTT.